These 15 T cell receptor beta chains share one sample of origin, sequenced in a study of T cell responses to AZD1222 COVID-19 vaccine. The table came from immunoSEQ multiplex PCR; TCRdb's copy has only in-frame clones and leaves some out. The sample shows 65,000 to 80,000 clones, under 90% of them seen only once. Sample: peripheral blood, taken 28 days after the second AZD1222 dose. The receptors were sampled from an adult who received the AZD1222 COVID-19 vaccine.

The chain uses TRBV18 and TRBJ1-3; 7 bases align to TRBD1. The V gene's germline CDR1 is KGHSH and CDR2 LQKENI. The CDR3 extends over 15 amino acids. V gave up 6 bases and J gave up 0 bases; unmatched junction bases: 5. This CDR3 is CASSLGTDSGNTIYF. CDR3 sequence (DNA): TGTGCCAGCTCGCTCGGGACAGACTCTGGAAACACCATATATTTT.

This clone was detected once. This chain connects TRBV5-1 to TRBJ2-5; D is undetermined. V lost 5 bases to trimming and J lost 2 bases, with 4 bases between them. Germline V gene sequence: CDR1 SGHRS, CDR2 YFSETQ. The CDR3 is 11 amino acids. CDR3 residues: CASRLQETQYF. The CDR3 DNA reads as TGCGCCAGCAGGTTACAAGAGACCCAGTACTTC.

The chain recombines TRBV28 with TRBJ2-1; D perhaps matches TRBD1 (5 bases). Germline V gene data show CDR1 as MDHEN and CDR2 as SYDVKM. The CDR3 covers 13 residues. The ends were cut back, 2 bases at V and 4 bases at J, with 6 bases in the middle. The CDR3 DNA reads TGTGCCAGCAGTTTAGGGGCTTACAATGAGCAGTTCTTC. Translating gives CASSLGAYNEQFF.

The rearrangement joins TRBV28 to TRBJ1-3; D not resolved. The CDR3 spans 15 residues. Germline V gene lookup returns CDR1 MDHEN and CDR2 SYDVKM. V was shortened by 5 bases and J by 1 base, with 12 bases between the two germline ends. CDR3 sequence (DNA): TGTGCCAGCAGTATTTTTCGTAAATCTGGAAACACCATATATTTT. Translation gives CASSIFRKSGNTIYF.

This clone was observed once. V usage is TRBV19 and J usage is TRBJ1-2; possibly TRBD1 for D (6 bases). The CDR3 spans 13 residues. V shed 11 bases and J shed 8 bases, with 21 bases lying between them. Germline V CDR1 and CDR2: LNHDA, SQIVND (reference sequence). CDR3 sequence reads: CASADAGADGYTF. CDR3 nucleotides: TGTGCCTCAGCTGATGCAGGGGCAGACGGCTACACCTTC.

The V and J genes are TRBV11-2 and TRBJ2-2, with D uncertain. V lost 5 bases to trimming and J lost 6 bases, with 16 bases between them. Germline V gene data show CDR1 as SGHAT and CDR2 as FQNNGV. The CDR3 is made up of 15 amino acids. This chain's CDR3 is CASSPRRFGAGELFF. The CDR3 nucleotides read TGTGCCAGCAGCCCACGCAGGTTTGGGGCCGGGGAGCTGTTTTTT.

The count of this clone is one. This rearrangement joins TRBV7-2 to TRBJ1-1; 8 bases line up with TRBD1. The CDR3 is 14 amino acids. Looked up from germline, CDR1 is SGHTA and CDR2 is FQGNSA. With V trimmed by 5 bases and J by 4 bases, 6 bases remained unmatched. This CDR3 is CASSQTGGGTEAFF. The CDR3 coding sequence is TGTGCCAGCAGCCAAACAGGGGGTGGCACTGAAGCTTTCTTT.

This clone was detected a few times. The chain has TRBV15 and TRBJ2-3, with D unresolved. The CDR3 is 14 amino acids. Per the germline V gene, CDR1 is LNHNV and CDR2 is YYDKDF (reference sequence). The germline V and J ends were trimmed by 0 bases and 2 bases, with 6 bases remaining between them. The CDR3 DNA reads TGTGCCACCAGCAGAGAGGGCTTCACAGATACGCAGTATTTT. This translates into CATSREGFTDTQYF.

The chain is built from TRBV11-2 and TRBJ1-3; D gene ambiguous. V lost 6 bases, J lost 1 base, and 22 bases lay in between. Germline CDR1 SGHAT, CDR2 FQNNGV. This CDR3 is built from 18 residues. Written as DNA, the CDR3 is TGTGCCAGCAGTCTATTTAGCGGTACCTGGAGGTCTGGAAACACCATATATTTT. It translates to CASSLFSGTWRSGNTIYF.

The V and J genes are TRBV29-1 and TRBJ2-5; the D is unclear. The CDR3 has 13 residues. CDR1 SQVTM and CDR2 ANQGSEA come from the germline V gene. The germline V and J ends were trimmed by 7 bases and 5 bases, with 17 bases remaining between them. CDR3 residues: CSAPDSGWETQYF. CDR3 in DNA: TGCAGCGCACCGGATTCAGGTTGGGAGACCCAGTACTTC.

The rearrangement joins TRBV30 to TRBJ1-4; tentative D call: TRBD1 (5 bases). The CDR3 extends over 14 amino acids. In germline, CDR1 is GTSNPN, CDR2 SVGIG (reference sequence). The germline V and J ends were trimmed by 0 bases and 10 bases, with 15 bases remaining between them. Here the CDR3 DNA reads TGTGCCTGGAGTGTAGGCAGGGTCGACGGAAAACTGTTTTTT. Protein sequence: CAWSVGRVDGKLFF.

The chain combines TRBV7-2 with TRBJ1-2; maybe TRBD1 (6 bases). This CDR3 has 14 amino acids. The ends were cut back, 2 bases at V and 5 bases at J, with 12 bases in the middle. Germline assignment: CDR1 SGHTA and CDR2 FQGNSA. CDR3 amino acids: CASSLTGGRYGYTF. In DNA form, the CDR3 reads TGTGCCAGCAGCTTAACGGGGGGCAGATATGGCTACACCTTC.

This chain links TRBV29-1 with TRBJ2-1, with TRBD2 identical over 9 bases. The CDR3 consists of 15 residues. Germline loops: CDR1 SQVTM, CDR2 ANQGSEA. The trim removed 5 bases at V and 3 bases at J, leaving 8 bases unmatched. The DNA for the CDR3 is TGCAGCGTTCCGGAGACTAGCGGAATCTACAATGAGCAGTTCTTC. It is translated as CSVPETSGIYNEQFF.

The rearrangement joins TRBV6-4 to TRBJ1-6, with D unclear. With 4 bases removed from V and 6 bases from J, the gap between germline ends came to 7 bases. Germline assignment: CDR1 MRHNA and CDR2 SNTAGT. CDR3 length equals 13 residues. The CDR3 is CASSVAINSPLHF. DNA for the CDR3: TGTGCCAGCAGTGTCGCCATTAATTCACCCCTCCACTTT.

The genes are TRBV7-2 and TRBJ1-2; the D gene is possibly TRBD1 (5 bases). Trimming removed 1 base from V and 6 bases from J, with 12 bases in between. CDR3 length equals 14 residues. Germline values: CDR1 SGHTA, CDR2 FQGNSA. CDR3 DNA sequence: TGTGCCAGCAGCTTAGAAGGGGCCAGAGATGGCTACACCTTC. It encodes CASSLEGARDGYTF. The full variable domain, its missing parts supplied by reference TRBV7-2 and TRBJ1-2, is GAGVSQSPSNKVTEKGKDVELRCDPISGHTALYWYRQSLGQGLEFLIYFQGNSAPDKSGLPSDRFSAERTGGSVSTLTIQRTQQEDSAVYLCASSLEGARDGYTFGSGTRLTVV.